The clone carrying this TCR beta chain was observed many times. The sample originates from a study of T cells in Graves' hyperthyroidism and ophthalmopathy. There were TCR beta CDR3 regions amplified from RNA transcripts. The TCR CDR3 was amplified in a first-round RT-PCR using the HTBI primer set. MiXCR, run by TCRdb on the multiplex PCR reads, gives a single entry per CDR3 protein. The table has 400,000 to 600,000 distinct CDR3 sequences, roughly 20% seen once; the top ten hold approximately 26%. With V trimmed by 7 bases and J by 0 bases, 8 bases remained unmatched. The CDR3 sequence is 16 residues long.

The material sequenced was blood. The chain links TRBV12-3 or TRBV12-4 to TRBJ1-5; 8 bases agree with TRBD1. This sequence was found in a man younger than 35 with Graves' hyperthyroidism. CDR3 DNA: TGTGCCAGCACCCTGGGGGACAGGACTAGCAATCAGCCCCAGCATTTT. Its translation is CASTLGDRTSNQPQHF.